A selection of T cell receptor beta chains follows, all from one sample in a study of identical twins. TCRdb re-called the 5' RACE reads with MiXCR, one entry per CDR3 protein. The sample holds some 1,600,000 distinct CDR3 sequences, 32% seen once. The sequenced sample was cord blood. All receptors come from a newborn girl in good health. CDR3s leave out the opening cysteine and the closing phenylalanine or tryptophan. Fields, in order: V gene, D gene, CDR3 protein. D genes are given only for firm matches.

TRBV7-9 | TRBD2 | ASSFVKGLAGSSSYNEQF
TRBV20-1 | TRBD2 | SAIRDYLYNEQY
TRBV12-3/TRBV12-4 | - | ASSSSYGLAAGGTDTQY
TRBV7-6 | - | ASSLRRGYSYNEQF
TRBV4-1 | TRBD2 | ASSQDSSGGAETQY
TRBV10-3 | - | AISDLLRRGQTSNTGELF
TRBV20-1 | - | SARRSGSTDTQY
TRBV20-1 | TRBD1 | SAEKAGTGIQY
TRBV18 | - | ASSPLLAPTDTQY
TRBV10-3 | - | AISPTEEPDTQY
TRBV2 | - | ASISHNYGYT
TRBV4-2 | TRBD1 | ASSQAGTGGEFYGYT
TRBV2 | - | ASKDNEQF
TRBV29-1 | - | SVEDFWARDYGYT
TRBV10-3 | - | AISDGSAIQETQY
TRBV30 | - | AWSASRLVFEQY
TRBV6-5 | TRBD2 | ASSYLAGFEETQY
TRBV24-1 | TRBD1 | ATSDRGQDVTDTQY
TRBV12-3/TRBV12-4 | - | ASSLNGNTQY
TRBV4-1 | TRBD2 | ASSRETSAHSYNEQF
TRBV28 | TRBD2 | ASSGGLAGGWGNEQF
TRBV20-1 | - | SARGEWGVEIRKTQY
TRBV29-1 | TRBD1 | SVEKDRGYEQY